This entry lists 5 T cell receptor beta chains sequenced from one sample in a study of blood T cells in healthy people across ages. Alongside a J-beta primer mix, a sample-barcoded 5' primer served in a second PCR lasting roughly 7 to 11 cycles. From the 5' RACE reads, TCRdb called clonotypes with MiXCR, one entry per CDR3 protein. The sample lists 1.5 million to 2 million distinct CDR3 sequences; less than 50% were seen once. Sequencing used blood. Every receptor here comes from a woman between 40 and 55 years old in good health.

The genes are TRBV3-1 and TRBJ2-5, with D perhaps being TRBD1 or TRBD2 (5 bases each). Germline assignment: CDR1 LGHDT and CDR2 YNNKEL (reference sequence). The ends were cut back, 3 bases at V and 1 base at J, with 18 bases in the middle. The CDR3 runs to 17 residues. The CDR3 coding sequence is TGTGCCAGCAGCCAGGATCCCGGGACCTGGGCCCAAGAGACCCAGTACTTC. Translation gives CASSQDPGTWAQETQYF.

In DNA form, the CDR3 reads TGTGCCAGCAGTTTAGGACAGGCAAGGAAAGAGACCCAGTACTTC. This encodes CASSLGQARKETQYF. The chain is built from TRBV28 and TRBJ2-5, with 7 bases aligning to TRBD1. The CDR3 has 15 residues. J lost 3 bases, V lost 2 bases, and 6 bases had no gene match. Germline V lookup: CDR1 MDHEN, CDR2 SYDVKM.

V and J are TRBV10-3 and TRBJ2-1; a possible D gene is TRBD2 (5 bases). The germline CDR1 and CDR2 sequences are ENHRY and SYGVKD. This CDR3 region has 15 residues. With 5 bases removed from V and 0 bases from J, the gap between germline ends came to 11 bases. Written as DNA, the CDR3 is TGTGCCATCAGTCCGGACGGAGGCTCCTACAATGAGCAGTTCTTC. This encodes CAISPDGGSYNEQFF.

This rearrangement joins TRBV2 to TRBJ1-5; possible D gene TRBD1, 5 bases. V lost 7 bases and J 6 bases, leaving 16 bases between the germline ends. The CDR3 extends over 14 amino acids. Germline V lookup: CDR1 SNHLY, CDR2 FYNNEI. CDR3 in amino acids: CASTVAGLRQPQHF. In DNA, the CDR3 is TGTGCCAGCACCGTAGCAGGGCTCCGTCAGCCCCAGCATTTT.

In its sample, this clonotype was seen a few times. V usage is TRBV6-5 and J usage is TRBJ2-1; D might be TRBD1 (6 bases). The J call may be wrong; the DNA end is better matched by TRBJ2-7. Germline assignment: CDR1 MNHEY and CDR2 SVGAGI. The CDR3 is made up of 15 amino acids. The CDR3 nucleotides read TGTGCCAGCAGCTGGGACAAGAGCTCCTACAATGAGCAGTACTTC. Protein: CASSWDKSSYNEQYF.